These 20 T cell receptor beta chains came from one sample sequenced in a study of shared clonotypes between healthy human individuals. Cells designated naive CD8 were CD45RO-negative and were positively selected for CCR7, with terminally differentiated effector memory CD45RA+ cells excluded. TCRdb keeps only in-frame clones here, not all; method: immunoSEQ multiplex PCR. The sample holds a few hundred thousand clones, 95% seen once. The sequencing input was naive CD8+ T cells sorted from blood. These receptors originate from a woman in her 30s in good health.

The chain links TRBV13 to TRBJ1-1; D possibly corresponds to TRBD1 (6 bases). The CDR3 totals 16 residues. From germline, CDR1 is PRHDT and CDR2 FYEKMQ (reference sequence). V was pared by 2 bases and J by 1 base, with 14 bases between. The CDR3 DNA is TGTGCCAGCAGCTTATACACGGGACACGCGAACACTGAAGCTTTCTTT. Protein sequence: CASSLYTGHANTEAFF.

The gene calls are TRBV4-1 and TRBJ2-3; 10 nucleotides match TRBD2. The germline V gene encodes CDR1 MGHRA and CDR2 YSYEKL. The CDR3 is made up of 15 amino acids. The ends lost 1 base at V and 5 bases at J; junction bases unmatched: 3. The CDR3 is CASSQGVAGGDTQYF. Here the CDR3 DNA reads TGCGCCAGCAGCCAAGGGGTAGCGGGAGGAGATACGCAGTATTTT.

The chain couples TRBV14 to TRBJ2-2, with TRBD1 identical over 7 bases. V lost 1 base to trimming and J lost 0 bases; unmatched junction nucleotides: 11. Germline V gene data show CDR1 as SGHDN and CDR2 as FVKESK. This CDR3 region has 19 residues. This CDR3 reads CASSQVIPGTATNTGELFF. CDR3 nucleotides: TGTGCCAGCAGCCAAGTCATTCCCGGGACAGCTACGAACACCGGGGAGCTGTTTTTT.

The V call is TRBV10-3, the J call TRBJ1-2; 7 bases line up with TRBD1. The CDR3 covers 15 residues. V lost 2 bases, J lost 3 bases, and 6 bases stayed unmatched. Germline-derived CDR1 and CDR2 are ENHRY and SYGVKD. The CDR3: CAISEATGYDYGYTF. In DNA, the CDR3 is TGTGCCATCAGTGAGGCGACAGGGTATGACTATGGCTACACCTTC.

The chain couples TRBV2 to TRBJ1-4, with 8 bases lining up with TRBD1. CDR1 is SNHLY and CDR2 is FYNNEI in the germline V gene. V dropped 6 bases and J dropped 2; count of bases not matched to a gene: 5. CDR3 length: 15 residues. CDR3 loop: CASRGDRGTNEKLFF. The CDR3 DNA is TGTGCCAGCAGGGGAGACAGGGGCACTAATGAAAAACTGTTTTTT.

The chain uses TRBV28 and TRBJ2-7; no reliable D call. The CDR3 length is 16 residues. The germline V gene encodes CDR1 MDHEN and CDR2 SYDVKM. V lost 5 bases, J lost 5 bases, and 22 bases lay in between. CDR3 protein: CASSNLPAERWDEQYF. CDR3 DNA sequence: TGTGCCAGCAGTAACCTCCCGGCCGAAAGGTGGGACGAGCAGTACTTC.

Here the CDR3 reads CASSLSPLAGRWDNEQFF. The DNA of the CDR3 is TGCGCCAGCAGCTTATCCCCCTTAGCGGGTCGGTGGGACAATGAGCAGTTCTTC. The rearrangement links TRBV5-1 to TRBJ2-1, with 7 bases matching TRBD2. With 2 bases clipped from V and 5 bases from J, the junction kept 16 bases outside the gene matches. In germline, CDR1 is SGHRS, CDR2 YFSETQ. This CDR3 spans 18 amino acids.

This chain joins TRBV23-1 and TRBJ2-7; TRBD1 agrees at 7 bases. TRBV23-1 qualifies as an ORF whose function is uncertain. The CDR3 has 15 amino acids. The V gene end was trimmed by 3 bases and the J gene end by 2 bases; junction bases not matched to a gene: 7. CDR3 residues: CASSQRQGFPYEQYF. The CDR3 region has the DNA TGCGCCAGCAGTCAGAGACAGGGATTCCCCTACGAGCAGTACTTC.

The chain joins TRBV9 to TRBJ2-1, with 8 nucleotides matching TRBD2. The CDR3 contains 14 residues. Trimming took 4 bases from V and 5 from J; bases not matched to a gene: 5. CDR1 is SGDLS and CDR2 is YYNGEE in the germline V gene. The CDR3 region is CASSSPTSDNEQFF. CDR3 DNA: TGTGCCAGCAGCTCCCCGACTAGCGACAATGAGCAGTTCTTC.

The chain employs TRBV11-2 and TRBJ1-3; a weak D match, TRBD1 (5 bases). Germline lookup yields CDR1 SGHAT and CDR2 FQNNGV. With 2 bases removed from V and 3 bases from J, the gap between germline ends came to 11 bases. The CDR3 has 15 amino acids. CDR3 DNA sequence: TGTGCCAGCAGCTTATCACAGGCCGGTGGAAACACCATATATTTT. Its translation: CASSLSQAGGNTIYF.

The genes are TRBV10-3 and TRBJ2-1, with 9 bases identical to TRBD2. V shed 2 bases, J shed 4 bases, and the junction held 9 bases outside the gene matches. In germline, CDR1 is ENHRY, CDR2 SYGVKD. CDR3 length equals 17 residues. This CDR3 is CAISETRAGGGYNEQFF. CDR3 coding DNA: TGTGCCATCAGTGAGACCAGAGCGGGAGGAGGGTACAATGAGCAGTTCTTC.

The genes are TRBV21-1 and TRBJ2-7; the D call of TRBD2 is as the table states it, not checked on the DNA. TRBV21-1 is described as a pseudogene. CDR3 length equals 18 residues. Here the CDR3 DNA reads TGTGCCAGCAGCAAGGGGACTAGCGGGAGGGCCGTCTCCTACGAGCAGTACTTC. As protein: CASSKGTSGRAVSYEQYF.

The V gene is TRBV7-6, the J gene TRBJ1-5; D is ambiguous. Germline CDR1 and CDR2: SGHVS and FNYEAQ. The CDR3 runs to 13 residues. The V end was cut by 5 bases, the J end by 7 bases, with 12 bases between. For the CDR3, the DNA is TGTGCCAGCAGCCCAGGCGCGGGGCAGCCCCAGCATTTT. Residues: CASSPGAGQPQHF.

Comments on this clone: Other DNA sequences in the same sample also yield this CDR3. The rearrangement joins TRBV19 to TRBJ2-7; 7 nucleotides agree with TRBD2. Germline CDR1 and CDR2: LNHDA and SQIVND (reference sequence). V dropped 5 bases and J dropped 2; count of bases not matched to a gene: 3. The CDR3 covers 13 residues. The CDR3 nucleotides are TGTGCCAGTAGTTTCGGACTAGCCTACGAGCAGTACTTC. This translates into CASSFGLAYEQYF.

The chain combines TRBV7-8 with TRBJ2-1, with TRBD2 as a possible D gene (6 bases). The ends were cut back, 4 bases at V and 8 bases at J, with 18 bases in the middle. Germline assignment: CDR1 SGHVS and CDR2 FQNEAQ. The CDR3 extends over 15 amino acids. For the CDR3, the DNA is TGTGCCAGCAGCTGGACGTCGGGAGTTGCGGATGAGCAGTTCTTC. Its translation is CASSWTSGVADEQFF.

The rearrangement links TRBV11-2 to TRBJ2-7; 7 nucleotides align to TRBD2. The V and J ends lost 2 bases and 3 bases, in that order; junction bases with no gene match: 10. CDR1 is SGHAT, CDR2 FQNNGV, per germline. The CDR3 is made up of 16 amino acids. CDR3 amino acids: CASSLLTGLYIYEQYF. The CDR3 nucleotides are TGTGCCAGCAGCTTACTTACGGGACTATACATCTACGAGCAGTACTTC.

This clone was seen once. The rearrangement joins TRBV15 to TRBJ2-5; 7 nucleotides line up with TRBD1. CDR3 length: 15 amino acids. Per germline, CDR1 LNHNV and CDR2 YYDKDF (reference sequence). The V and J ends lost 0 bases and 2 bases, in that order; junction bases with no gene match: 3. Here the CDR3 DNA reads TGTGCCACCAGCAGAGAGACAGGGAAACAAGAGACCCAGTACTTC. The encoded protein is CATSRETGKQETQYF. Drawing the rest from reference TRBV15 and TRBJ2-5, the complete variable domain is DAMVIQNPRYQVTQFGKPVTLSCSQTLNHNVMYWYQQKSSQAPKLLFHYYDKDFNNEADTPDNFQSRRPNTSFCFLDIRSPGLGDTAMYLCATSRETGKQETQYFGPGTRLLVL.

The CDR3 bases are TGTGCCAGCAGTGTCAAGAGGGTGGCAGTGAACACTGAAGCTTTCTTT. Its protein is CASSVKRVAVNTEAFF. The rearrangement links TRBV6-1 to TRBJ1-1; D call uncertain. V was shortened by 4 bases and J by 0 bases, with 15 bases between the two germline ends. The germline gives CDR1 MNHNS, CDR2 SASEGT. CDR3 length: 16 residues.

The V and J genes are TRBV4-1 and TRBJ2-5; D possibly corresponds to TRBD2 (6 bases). The CDR3 runs 14 residues. V lost 4 bases, J lost 2 bases, and 11 bases lay in between. Germline CDR1 reads MGHRA; CDR2 reads YSYEKL. The CDR3 DNA reads as TGCGCCAGCAGCCCGACTAGGGGACAAGAGACCCAGTACTTC. It encodes CASSPTRGQETQYF.

The chain couples TRBV27 to TRBJ2-7; 9 bases are shared with TRBD2. V trimming: 6 bases; J trimming: 3 bases; junction bases outside the gene matches: 6. The CDR3 runs 14 residues. Germline V gene sequence: CDR1 MNHEY, CDR2 SMNVEV (reference sequence). For the CDR3, the DNA is TGTGCCAGCAGGATAGCGGGAGTCGTCTACGAGCAGTACTTC. Its protein is CASRIAGVVYEQYF.